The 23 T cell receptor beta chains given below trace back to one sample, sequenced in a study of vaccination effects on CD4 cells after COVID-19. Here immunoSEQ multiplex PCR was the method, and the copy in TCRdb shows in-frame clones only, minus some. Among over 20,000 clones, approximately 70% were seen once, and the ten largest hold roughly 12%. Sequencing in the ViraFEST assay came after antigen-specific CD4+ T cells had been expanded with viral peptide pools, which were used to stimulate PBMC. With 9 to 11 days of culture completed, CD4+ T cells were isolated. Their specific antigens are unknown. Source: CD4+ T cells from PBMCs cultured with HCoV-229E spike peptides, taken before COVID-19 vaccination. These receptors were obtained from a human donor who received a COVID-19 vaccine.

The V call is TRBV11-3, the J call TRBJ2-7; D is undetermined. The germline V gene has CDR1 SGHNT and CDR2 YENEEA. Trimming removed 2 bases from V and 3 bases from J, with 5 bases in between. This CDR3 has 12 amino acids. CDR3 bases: TGTGCCAGCAGCTTAAATAACTACGAGCAGTACTTC. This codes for CASSLNNYEQYF.

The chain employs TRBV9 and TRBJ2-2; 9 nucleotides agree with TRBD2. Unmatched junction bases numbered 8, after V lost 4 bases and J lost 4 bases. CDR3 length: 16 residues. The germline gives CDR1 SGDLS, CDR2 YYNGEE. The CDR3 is CASSKDGGRVTGELFF. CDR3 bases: TGTGCCAGCAGCAAAGACGGCGGGAGGGTCACCGGGGAGCTGTTTTTT.

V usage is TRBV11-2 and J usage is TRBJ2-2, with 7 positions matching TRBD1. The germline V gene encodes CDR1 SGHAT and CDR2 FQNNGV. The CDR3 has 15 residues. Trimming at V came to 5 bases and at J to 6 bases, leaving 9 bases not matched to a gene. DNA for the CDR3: TGTGCCAGCAGCCCCGGACAGGTCTGGCCCGGGGAGCTGTTTTTT. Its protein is CASSPGQVWPGELFF.

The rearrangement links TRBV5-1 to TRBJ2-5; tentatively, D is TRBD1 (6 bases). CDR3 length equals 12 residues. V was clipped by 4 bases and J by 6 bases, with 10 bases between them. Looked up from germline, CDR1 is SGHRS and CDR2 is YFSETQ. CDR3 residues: CASSQDSQTQYF. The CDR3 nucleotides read TGCGCCAGCAGCCAGGACAGTCAGACCCAGTACTTC.

The CDR3 region is CASSYETGSRYEQYF. In nucleotides, the CDR3 is TGTGCCAGCAGTTACGAGACGGGAAGCCGGTACGAGCAGTACTTC. The chain combines TRBV6-5 with TRBJ2-7; TRBD2 is a possible D gene (5 bases). This CDR3 spans 15 amino acids. Germline values: CDR1 MNHEY, CDR2 SVGAGI. Trimming removed 2 bases from V and 4 bases from J, with 15 bases in between.

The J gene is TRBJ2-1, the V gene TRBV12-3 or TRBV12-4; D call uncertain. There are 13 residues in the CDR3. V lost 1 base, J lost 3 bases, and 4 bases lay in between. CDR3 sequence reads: CASSLGDYNEQFF. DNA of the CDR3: TGTGCCAGCAGTTTAGGGGACTACAATGAGCAGTTCTTC.

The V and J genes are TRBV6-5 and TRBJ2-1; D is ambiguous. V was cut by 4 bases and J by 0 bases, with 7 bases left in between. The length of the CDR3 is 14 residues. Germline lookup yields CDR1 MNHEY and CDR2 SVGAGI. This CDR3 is CASSWLRSYNEQFF. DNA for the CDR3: TGTGCCAGCAGTTGGCTACGCTCCTACAATGAGCAGTTCTTC.

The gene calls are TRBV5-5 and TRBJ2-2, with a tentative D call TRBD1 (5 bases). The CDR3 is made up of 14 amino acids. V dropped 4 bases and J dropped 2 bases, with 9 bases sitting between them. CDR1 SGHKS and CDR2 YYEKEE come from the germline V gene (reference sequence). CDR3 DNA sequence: TGTGCCAGCAGCATGACAGTTAACACCGGGGAGCTGTTTTTT. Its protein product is CASSMTVNTGELFF.

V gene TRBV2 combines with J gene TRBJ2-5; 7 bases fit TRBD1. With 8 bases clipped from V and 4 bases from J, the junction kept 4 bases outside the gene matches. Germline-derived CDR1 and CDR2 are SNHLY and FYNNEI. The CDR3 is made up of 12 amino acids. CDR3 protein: CASRRQGETQYF. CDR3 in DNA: TGTGCCAGCCGAAGACAGGGAGAGACCCAGTACTTC.

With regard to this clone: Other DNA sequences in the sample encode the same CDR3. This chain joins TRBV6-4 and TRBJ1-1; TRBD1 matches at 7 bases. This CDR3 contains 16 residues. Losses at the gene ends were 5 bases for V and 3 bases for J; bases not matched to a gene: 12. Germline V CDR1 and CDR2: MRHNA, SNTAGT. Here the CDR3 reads CASSPESFRGDTEAFF. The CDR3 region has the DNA TGTGCCAGCAGTCCAGAGTCATTCAGGGGGGACACTGAAGCTTTCTTT.

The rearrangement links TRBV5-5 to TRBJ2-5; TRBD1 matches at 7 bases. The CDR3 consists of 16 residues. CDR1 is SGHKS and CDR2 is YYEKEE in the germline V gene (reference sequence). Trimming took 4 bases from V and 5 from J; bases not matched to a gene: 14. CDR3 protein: CASSDMTTGLSETQYF. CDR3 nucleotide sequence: TGTGCCAGCAGCGATATGACGACAGGGTTAAGCGAGACCCAGTACTTC.

Written as DNA, the CDR3 is TGTGCCAGCAGCCCTCCGGAGCGAATCTACGAGCAGTACTTC. Amino acids: CASSPPERIYEQYF. The chain is built from TRBV6-2 or TRBV6-3 and TRBJ2-7; no clear D. The CDR3 sequence is 14 residues long. Trimming cost V 6 bases and J 3 bases, with 15 bases left between them. The germline V gene encodes CDR1 MNHEY and CDR2 SVGEGT.

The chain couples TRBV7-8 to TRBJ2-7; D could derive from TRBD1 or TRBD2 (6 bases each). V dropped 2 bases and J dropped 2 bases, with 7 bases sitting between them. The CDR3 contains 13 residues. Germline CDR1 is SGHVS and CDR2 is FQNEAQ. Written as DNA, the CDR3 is TGTGCCAGCAGCTTACGGGGGCCCTACGAGCAGTACTTC. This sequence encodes CASSLRGPYEQYF.

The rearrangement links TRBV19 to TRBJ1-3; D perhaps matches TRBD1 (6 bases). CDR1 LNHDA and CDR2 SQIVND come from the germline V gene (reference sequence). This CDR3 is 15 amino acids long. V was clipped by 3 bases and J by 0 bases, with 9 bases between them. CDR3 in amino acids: CASSIRGFSGNTIYF. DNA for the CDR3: TGTGCCAGTAGTATCAGGGGATTCTCTGGAAACACCATATATTTT.

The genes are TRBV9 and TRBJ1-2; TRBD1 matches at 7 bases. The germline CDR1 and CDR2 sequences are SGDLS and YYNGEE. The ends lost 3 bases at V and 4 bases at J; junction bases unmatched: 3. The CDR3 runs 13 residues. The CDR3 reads CASSAQGTYGYTF. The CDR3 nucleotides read TGTGCCAGCAGCGCACAGGGGACCTATGGCTACACCTTC.

CDR3 nucleotides: TGTGCCAGCAGCCAATCTAGCACAGATACGCAGTATTTT. As protein: CASSQSSTDTQYF. The chain carries TRBV9 and TRBJ2-3; D ambiguous. Germline CDR1 SGDLS, CDR2 YYNGEE. The length of the CDR3 is 13 residues. Trimming removed 4 bases at V and 0 bases at J, with 6 bases between.

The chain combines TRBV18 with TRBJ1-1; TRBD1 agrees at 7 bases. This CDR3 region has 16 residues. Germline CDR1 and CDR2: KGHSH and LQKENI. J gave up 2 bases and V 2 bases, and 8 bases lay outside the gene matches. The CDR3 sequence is CASSPLGQGGNTEAFF. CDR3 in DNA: TGTGCCAGCTCACCATTAGGTCAGGGGGGAAACACTGAAGCTTTCTTT.

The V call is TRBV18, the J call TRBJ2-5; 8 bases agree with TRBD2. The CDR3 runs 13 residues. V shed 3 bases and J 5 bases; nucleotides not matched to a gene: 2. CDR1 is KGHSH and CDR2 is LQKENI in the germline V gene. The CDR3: CASSPSSGETQYF. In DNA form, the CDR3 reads TGTGCCAGCTCACCCTCTAGCGGGGAGACCCAGTACTTC. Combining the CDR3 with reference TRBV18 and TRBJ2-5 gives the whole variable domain NAGVMQNPRHLVRRRGQEARLRCSPMKGHSHVYWYRQLPEEGLKFMVYLQKENIIDESGMPKERFSAEFPKEGPSILRIQQVVRGDSAAYFCASSPSSGETQYFGPGTRLLVL.

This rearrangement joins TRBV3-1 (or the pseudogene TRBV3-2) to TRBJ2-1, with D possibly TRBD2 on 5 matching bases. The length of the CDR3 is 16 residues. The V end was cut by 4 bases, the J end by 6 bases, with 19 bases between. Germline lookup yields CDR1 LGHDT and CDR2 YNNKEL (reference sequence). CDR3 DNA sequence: TGTGCCAGCAGCCGATCGGACTCCGCTTTGGCCAATGAGCAGTTCTTC. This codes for CASSRSDSALANEQFF.

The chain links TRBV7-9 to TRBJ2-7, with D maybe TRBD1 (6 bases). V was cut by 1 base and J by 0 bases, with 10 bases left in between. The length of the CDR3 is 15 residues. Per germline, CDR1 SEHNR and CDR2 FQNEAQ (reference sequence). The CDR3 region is CASSLDLGASYEQYF. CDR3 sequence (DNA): TGTGCCAGCAGCTTAGATCTGGGGGCCTCCTACGAGCAGTACTTC.

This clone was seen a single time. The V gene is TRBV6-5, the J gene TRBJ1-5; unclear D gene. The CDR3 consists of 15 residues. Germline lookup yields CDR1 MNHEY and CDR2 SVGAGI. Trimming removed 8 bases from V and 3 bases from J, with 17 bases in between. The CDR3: CASLSRPRDNQPQHF. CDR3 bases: TGTGCCAGCCTTTCCAGACCCAGAGACAATCAGCCCCAGCATTTT.

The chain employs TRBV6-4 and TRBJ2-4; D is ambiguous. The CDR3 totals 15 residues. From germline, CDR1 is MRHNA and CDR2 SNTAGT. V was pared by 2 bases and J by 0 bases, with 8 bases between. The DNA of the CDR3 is TGTGCCAGCAGTGACCCCCCGCTAGCCAAAAACATTCAGTACTTC. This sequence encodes CASSDPPLAKNIQYF.

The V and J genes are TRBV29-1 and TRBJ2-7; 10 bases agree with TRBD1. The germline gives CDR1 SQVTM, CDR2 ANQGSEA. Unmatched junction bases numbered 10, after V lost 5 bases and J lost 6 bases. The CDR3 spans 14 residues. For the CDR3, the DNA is TGCAGCGTTTGGTCGACAGGGGGCGCGGGCGAGCAGTACTTC. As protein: CSVWSTGGAGEQYF.